The rows below give T cell receptor beta chains drawn from one sample of a study of T cell changes during pregnancy in multiple sclerosis. Assay: immunoSEQ multiplex PCR; the TCRdb copy retains only in-frame clones and omits some. Of approximately 40,000 clones listed, 70% to 90% are singletons. The sample was CD4+ T cells from peripheral blood mononuclear cells, taken before pregnancy. The receptors derive from a female donor with multiple sclerosis, enrolled in a pregnancy study. The CDR3 runs from the conserved cysteine through the conserved F or W. Each record gives: V gene, D gene, J gene, clone size, CDR3 protein, CDR3 DNA. A D gene is named only where the DNA matches it firmly. Where a row states a size, it is once, few, many or the class of an expanded clone; other rows omit it.

v_gene: TRBV4-1; d_gene: TRBD2; j_gene: TRBJ2-2; abundance: -; CDR3aa: CASSQIDMGLATGELFF; CDR3nt: TGCGCCAGCAGCCAAATTGACATGGGACTAGCGACCGGGGAGCTGTTTTTT
v_gene: TRBV5-1; d_gene: TRBD1; j_gene: TRBJ2-2; abundance: -; CDR3aa: CASSGTGVSPLGELFF; CDR3nt: TGCGCCAGCAGCGGCACAGGGGTTTCTCCTCTCGGGGAGCTGTTTTTT
v_gene: TRBV2; d_gene: TRBD1; j_gene: TRBJ2-7; abundance: -; CDR3aa: CASNWDRTYEQYF; CDR3nt: TGTGCCAGCAACTGGGACAGGACCTACGAGCAGTACTTC
v_gene: TRBV7-9; d_gene: TRBD1; j_gene: TRBJ1-2; abundance: -; CDR3aa: CASSLAGTGLDGYTF; CDR3nt: TGTGCCAGCAGCTTAGCCGGGACAGGGTTGGATGGCTACACCTTC
v_gene: TRBV5-4; d_gene: TRBD1; j_gene: TRBJ2-5; abundance: once; CDR3aa: CASSRRDRGRQETQYF; CDR3nt: TGTGCCAGCAGCCGCCGGGACAGGGGACGCCAAGAGACCCAGTACTTC
v_gene: TRBV28; d_gene: -; j_gene: TRBJ2-3; abundance: -; CDR3aa: CASSLGREGDTQYF; CDR3nt: TGTGCCAGCAGTTTGGGCAGGGAAGGAGATACGCAGTATTTT
v_gene: TRBV11-3; d_gene: TRBD1; j_gene: TRBJ2-1; abundance: -; CDR3aa: CASSWGQNDEQFF; CDR3nt: TGTGCCAGCAGCTGGGGACAGAACGATGAGCAGTTCTTC
v_gene: TRBV7-2; d_gene: -; j_gene: TRBJ2-2; abundance: -; CDR3aa: CASKRPNTGELFF; CDR3nt: TGTGCCAGCAAGCGACCCAACACCGGGGAGCTGTTTTTT
v_gene: TRBV2; d_gene: TRBD2; j_gene: TRBJ2-3; abundance: -; CDR3aa: CASSLLAGGTDTQYF; CDR3nt: TGTGCCAGCAGTTTACTAGCGGGGGGCACAGATACGCAGTATTTT
v_gene: TRBV6-5; d_gene: TRBD1; j_gene: TRBJ2-5; abundance: -; CDR3aa: CASSWRTGGQETQYF; CDR3nt: TGTGCCAGCAGTTGGCGGACAGGGGGTCAAGAGACCCAGTACTTC
v_gene: TRBV29-1; d_gene: -; j_gene: TRBJ1-1; abundance: -; CDR3aa: CSAREGTAEAFF; CDR3nt: TGCAGCGCCCGGGAGGGGACCGCTGAAGCTTTCTTT
v_gene: TRBV18; d_gene: -; j_gene: TRBJ1-1; abundance: few; CDR3aa: CASSPSNTLDTEAFF; CDR3nt: TGTGCCAGCTCACCTTCGAACACGCTGGACACTGAAGCTTTCTTT
v_gene: TRBV5-1; d_gene: TRBD1; j_gene: TRBJ2-3; abundance: -; CDR3aa: CASSLGGTGYTDTQYF; CDR3nt: TGCGCCAGCAGCTTGGGAGGGACAGGGTACACAGATACGCAGTATTTT
v_gene: TRBV16; d_gene: -; j_gene: TRBJ1-5; abundance: once; CDR3aa: CASSHPVSSNQPQHF; CDR3nt: TGTGCCAGCAGCCACCCAGTTTCTAGCAATCAGCCCCAGCATTTT
v_gene: TRBV19; d_gene: -; j_gene: TRBJ1-6; abundance: -; CDR3aa: CASRPGMWNSPLHF; CDR3nt: TGTGCCAGTAGGCCCGGGATGTGGAATTCACCCCTCCACTTT
v_gene: TRBV7-3; d_gene: TRBD1; j_gene: TRBJ2-7; abundance: -; CDR3aa: CASSPGQGEQIF; CDR3nt: TGTGCCAGCAGCCCGGGACAGGGAGAGCAGATCTTC